This T cell receptor (beta chain) is from a study of blood T cell repertoires in COVID-19. Study as a whole: Material from acute and convalescent COVID-19 was sourced from the United States, Italy and Spain. Sample material is recorded as cDNA or gDNA derived from T cells, B-cell-depleted T cells, or PBMCs.

The V end was cut by 3 bases, the J end by 1 base, with 16 bases between. Per germline, CDR1 SGHTA and CDR2 FQGNSA. The CDR3 spans 17 residues. In the authors' workflow: Amplification of reference gene primers was used by the study to estimate nucleated cell counts. Sequencing was performed with immunoSEQ multiplex PCR; in TCRdb, only in-frame clones are kept and a portion is missing. D and trimming come from the DNA, and the V and J calls and clone size come from that table. In the table there are roughly 200,000 clones, 70% to 90% of which are singletons. The gene calls are TRBV7-2 and TRBJ2-1, with a weak D call TRBD2 (5 bases). The sample taken for sequencing was peripheral blood. The sequence was collected from a woman of 80 years or more with acute or convalescent COVID-19. CDR3 amino acids: CASSFPARGVSYNEQFF. In DNA form, the CDR3 reads TGTGCCAGCAGCTTCCCCGCCCGGGGAGTATCCTACAATGAGCAGTTCTTC.